A single T cell receptor (beta chain) is shown here with its context. The data stem from a study of regulatory T cells in long-lasting Graves disease. Time point: newly diagnosed GD, antithyroid drugs for less than 3 months. Preparation of the TCR library used RNA extracted from PBMCs. TCR beta libraries were built with iRepertoire HTBI primers and Arm-PCR of CDR3 regions. TCRdb fed the multiplex PCR reads into MiXCR, producing one record per CDR3 protein. The repertoire holds about 420,000 distinct CDR3 sequences, with around 15% as singletons. CDR3 length: 16 residues. V was pared by 0 bases and J by 6 bases, with 17 bases between. The V gene's germline CDR1 is MNHEY and CDR2 SVGAGI. This sample also belongs to another study, concerning T cells in Graves' hyperthyroidism and ophthalmopathy. That report notes: Recently diagnosed hyperthyroidism of less than 2 months' duration affected patients aged 18 to 65. Uncontrolled infections, other autoimmune diseases, pregnancy or lactation led to exclusion of patients. Blood also held most thyroid clonotypes expanded beyond 0.001.

The receptor was isolated from a woman younger than 35 with Graves disease. This sample comprised peripheral blood mononuclear cells (PBMCs), obtained at new diagnosis, from a patient treated with antithyroid drugs. This chain uses TRBV6-5 with TRBJ1-2; no clear D gene. CDR3 coding DNA: TGTGCCAGCAGTTACTCCCCCCGGCTGAGCGCAAATGGCTACACCTTC. As protein: CASSYSPRLSANGYTF.